The next 24 T cell receptor beta chains were all read from a single sample in a study of response to subunit inactivated influenza vaccine. In TCRdb, the RT-PCR reads were re-called with MiXCR into one record per CDR3 protein. Here the sample spans a few hundred thousand distinct CDR3 sequences, about 11% being singletons. The sample was also reused in another study, on T cells expressing NK-cell markers. Turning to that study: UMIs accompanied the 5'RACE template switching by which TCR beta cDNA was made.

Sequencing used PBMCs from blood, obtained on the day of vaccination. The receptors stem from a man aged 45-60 years who received an inactivated influenza vaccine.

This rearrangement joins TRBV30 to TRBJ2-3; possible D gene TRBD1, 5 bases. CDR1 and CDR2 from the germline V gene are GTSNPN and SVGIG (reference sequence). This CDR3 is built from 16 residues. With 2 bases removed from V and 1 base from J, the gap between germline ends came to 16 bases. CDR3 DNA sequence: TGTGCCTGGAGTCGACCCCGACAGTCCGGCACAGATACGCAGTATTTT. Translation gives CAWSRPRQSGTDTQYF.

This clonotype was seen a few times. The CDR3 protein is CASSLPRTDRSANTGELFF. CDR3 DNA: TGTGCCAGCAGCTTACCCCGGACGGATCGTTCCGCGAACACCGGGGAGCTGTTTTTT. The rearrangement links TRBV11-1 to TRBJ2-2; no definite D call. The CDR3 is 19 residues long. Germline CDR1 and CDR2: SGHAT and FQDESV (reference sequence). Deletions cut 2 bases from V and 0 bases from J, with 19 bases between.

The V and J genes are TRBV10-3 and TRBJ2-7, with 7 bases lining up with TRBD1. This CDR3 region has 15 residues. The junction had 11 bases not matched to a gene; V was cut back by 6 bases and J by 3 bases. Germline CDR1 is ENHRY and CDR2 is SYGVKD. Here the CDR3 reads CAISSTPGQFYEQYF. The CDR3 DNA follows: TGTGCCATCAGCTCCACTCCGGGACAGTTCTACGAGCAGTACTTC.

This clonotype was observed a few times. The chain couples TRBV7-2 to TRBJ1-6; no clear D gene. CDR3 length equals 15 residues. CDR1 SGHTA and CDR2 FQGNSA come from the germline V gene. V lost 1 base and J lost 6, with 10 bases in between. The CDR3 is CASSLDRVTNSPLHF. The CDR3, as DNA: TGTGCCAGCAGCTTAGATCGGGTTACTAATTCACCCCTCCACTTT.

The V gene is TRBV15, the J gene TRBJ2-5, with TRBD1 identical over 12 bases. CDR3 size: 16 residues. The germline CDR1 and CDR2 sequences are LNHNV and YYDKDF (reference sequence). J lost 5 bases, V lost 1 base, and 5 bases had no gene match. CDR3 in DNA: TGTGCCACCAGCAGAGGGGACAGGGGGCGAGGGGAGACCCAGTACTTC. Protein sequence: CATSRGDRGRGETQYF.

This clonotype was counted ten times or more. The chain carries TRBV29-1 and TRBJ2-7; weak D call: TRBD1 (6 bases). The length of the CDR3 is 12 residues. Trimming stripped 7 bases from V and 2 bases from J, with 12 bases between. Germline V gives CDR1 SQVTM, CDR2 ANQGSEA. The CDR3 loop reads CSAIGQTYEQYF. The CDR3 region has the DNA TGCAGCGCCATCGGACAGACCTACGAGCAGTACTTC.

This clonotype was seen repeatedly, ten times or more. This chain uses TRBV6-2 or TRBV6-3 with TRBJ1-5; D remains ambiguous. CDR3 size: 14 residues. CDR1 is MNHEY and CDR2 is SVGEGT in the germline V gene. Trimming cost V 6 bases and J 0 bases, with 9 bases left between them. The CDR3 DNA follows: TGTGCCAGCAGGACCGGCGTTAGCAATCAGCCCCAGCATTTT. This encodes CASRTGVSNQPQHF.

This clonotype has more than one count but fewer than ten. This rearrangement joins TRBV7-2 to TRBJ2-7; D uncertain. The length of the CDR3 is 17 residues. Germline assignment: CDR1 SGHTA and CDR2 FQGNSA. Trimming cost V 3 bases and J 6 bases, with 24 bases left between them. The CDR3 sequence is CASSFSFLRQLHGEQYF. As DNA, the CDR3 is TGTGCCAGCAGCTTCTCATTCCTTCGGCAGCTGCATGGCGAGCAGTACTTC.

J is TRBJ2-1 and V is TRBV5-6, with a tentative D call TRBD2 (5 bases). The length of the CDR3 is 14 residues. V was cut by 4 bases and J by 5 bases, with 13 bases left in between. Germline lookup yields CDR1 SGHDT and CDR2 YYEEEE. CDR3 amino acids: CASSLVAGDNEQFF. CDR3 in DNA: TGTGCCAGCAGCCTTGTCGCGGGCGACAATGAGCAGTTCTTC.

In this sample, this clonotype turned up a few times. The rearrangement links TRBV11-2 to TRBJ1-3; D unresolved. Germline CDR1 SGHAT, CDR2 FQNNGV. This CDR3 spans 14 amino acids. The V gene lost 1 base and the J gene lost 5 bases, with 9 bases spanning the gap. In DNA, the CDR3 is TGTGCCAGCAGCTTAGTCGGCAGCAGAAACACCATATATTTT. It codes for CASSLVGSRNTIYF.

This chain uses TRBV28 with TRBJ2-7; the D gene is possibly TRBD2 (7 bases). CDR1 and CDR2 (germline): MDHEN, SYDVKM. The V end lost 6 bases, the J end lost 5 bases, and 14 bases lay between the germline ends. The CDR3 loop spans 13 amino acids. This CDR3 reads CASSLRGRDEQYF. The CDR3 DNA sequence: TGTGCCAGCAGCTTAAGGGGGAGGGACGAGCAGTACTTC. Full variable domain (outside the CDR3, taken from reference TRBV28 and TRBJ2-7): DVKVTQSSRYLVKRTGEKVFLECVQDMDHENMFWYRQDPGLGLRLIYFSYDVKMKEKGDIPEGYSVSREKKERFSLILESASTNQTSMYLCASSLRGRDEQYFGPGTRLTVT.

This clonotype occurred many times. The J gene is TRBJ2-3, the V gene TRBV15, with TRBD2 matching 7 bases. The germline V gene has CDR1 LNHNV and CDR2 YYDKDF (reference sequence). Trimming at V came to 1 base and at J to 4 bases, leaving 14 bases not matched to a gene. The CDR3 consists of 18 residues. The CDR3 reads CATSRGRTGTKTADTQYF. The CDR3 DNA sequence: TGTGCCACCAGCAGAGGGAGGACCGGGACTAAGACTGCAGATACGCAGTATTTT.

This clonotype was seen a handful of times. This chain joins TRBV28 and TRBJ2-1; the D gene is possibly TRBD2 (5 bases). V lost 6 bases and J lost 4, with 16 bases in between. CDR1 is MDHEN, CDR2 SYDVKM, per germline. The CDR3 consists of 15 residues. The CDR3 DNA reads as TGTGCCAGCAGCCCAGGCCGGGGAAGGTACAATGAGCAGTTCTTC. Protein product: CASSPGRGRYNEQFF.

This clonotype was counted many times. V and J are TRBV11-3 and TRBJ2-3; D is perhaps TRBD2 (5 bases). This CDR3 has 16 residues. V lost 5 bases and J lost 3, with 18 bases in between. CDR1 and CDR2 from the germline V gene are SGHNT and YENEEA. CDR3: CASSPRRTGNTDTQYF. CDR3 DNA sequence: TGTGCCAGCAGCCCGCGACGGACTGGGAATACAGATACGCAGTATTTT.

This clonotype has a count of ten or more. The CDR3 nucleotides read TGTGCCAGCAGTGGACAGGGTTTGGAGACCCAGTACTTC. The encoded protein is CASSGQGLETQYF. The chain carries TRBV25-1 and TRBJ2-5, with 7 bases matching TRBD1. CDR3 size: 13 residues. From germline, CDR1 is MGHDK and CDR2 SYGVNS. Trimming at V came to 4 bases and at J to 5 bases, leaving 4 bases not matched to a gene.

Note on this clonotype: This may stem from a read error, because a much larger clone lies one nucleotide away. The V call is TRBV6-5, the J call TRBJ2-3; D is perhaps TRBD1 (6 bases). Per the germline V gene, CDR1 is MNHEY and CDR2 is SVGAGI. CDR3 length: 16 amino acids. DNA for the CDR3: TGTGTCAGCAGCTTAAGACAGGAGTCCCTTCGAGATACGCAGTATTTT. Amino acids: CVSSLRQESLRDTQYF.

This clonotype was recorded many times. The rearrangement joins TRBV5-1 to TRBJ2-3, with D maybe TRBD2 (5 bases). Per the germline V gene, CDR1 is SGHRS and CDR2 is YFSETQ. Trimming took off 3 bases at V and 1 base at J, with 6 bases between the two ends. This CDR3 has 13 residues. Here the CDR3 reads CASSSAGTDTQYF. DNA of the CDR3: TGCGCCAGCAGCTCAGCGGGCACAGATACGCAGTATTTT. The whole variable domain, filled in from reference TRBV5-1 and TRBJ2-3, reads KAGVTQTPRYLIKTRGQQVTLSCSPISGHRSVSWYQQTPGQGLQFLFEYFSETQRNKGNFPGRFSGRQFSNSRSEMNVSTLELGDSALYLCASSSAGTDTQYFGPGTRLTVL.

In this sample, this clonotype turned up many times. This chain joins TRBV6-5 and TRBJ1-4; 9 bases align to TRBD1. This CDR3 has 15 residues. Germline loops: CDR1 MNHEY, CDR2 SVGAGI. V was clipped by 4 bases and J by 4 bases; unmatched bases: 4. This chain's CDR3 is CASSWGQGGNEKLFF. Written as DNA, the CDR3 is TGTGCCAGCAGTTGGGGACAGGGTGGTAATGAAAAACTGTTTTTT.

The rearrangement links TRBV7-2 to TRBJ2-1; 7 positions match TRBD1. The CDR3 is 15 residues long. Germline V CDR1 and CDR2: SGHTA, FQGNSA. After removal of 5 bases from V and 5 bases from J, the junction contained 9 bases not matched to a gene. Here the CDR3 reads CASSEPGGVDNEQFF. Here the CDR3 DNA reads TGTGCCAGCAGCGAACCAGGGGGTGTAGACAATGAGCAGTTCTTC.

The chain combines TRBV7-6 with TRBJ2-7; tentative D call: TRBD2 (5 bases). CDR3 length: 14 residues. CDR1 and CDR2 (germline): SGHVS, FNYEAQ. V was clipped by 0 bases and J by 5 bases, with 11 bases between them. The CDR3 loop is CASSLASGTNEQYF. Here the CDR3 DNA reads TGTGCCAGCAGCTTAGCGTCGGGAACAAACGAGCAGTACTTC.

This clonotype was seen only a few times. This CDR3 is CASSQVGGSFTDTQYF. CDR3 coding DNA: TGCGCCAGCAGCCAAGTCGGCGGATCCTTCACAGATACGCAGTATTTT. The chain recombines TRBV4-3 with TRBJ2-3; no reliable D call. The V end was cut by 1 base, the J end by 2 bases, with 13 bases between. In germline, CDR1 is LGHNA, CDR2 YSLEER. The length of the CDR3 is 16 residues.

The chain employs TRBV20-1 and TRBJ2-1; D tentatively reads TRBD1 or TRBD2 (5 bases each). With 6 bases removed from V and 8 bases from J, the gap between germline ends came to 14 bases. CDR3 length: 12 residues. Per the germline V gene, CDR1 is DFQATT and CDR2 is SNEGSKA (reference sequence). For the CDR3, the DNA is TGCAGTGCCCGGGGCCCTCTGGATGAGCAGTTCTTC. Translating gives CSARGPLDEQFF.

The CDR3 bases are TGCGCCAGCAGCTTATCACTAGCGGGATTCAATGAGCAGTTCTTC. Protein product: CASSLSLAGFNEQFF. The rearrangement uses TRBV5-1 and TRBJ2-1, with TRBD2 identical over 10 bases. Trimming took 2 bases from V and 6 from J; bases not matched to a gene: 5. The germline V gene has CDR1 SGHRS and CDR2 YFSETQ. The CDR3 consists of 15 residues.

The chain recombines TRBV12-3 or TRBV12-4 with TRBJ2-1; TRBD1 matches 8 bases. CDR3 length equals 16 residues. Trimming took 3 bases from V and 4 from J; bases not matched to a gene: 8. The CDR3 DNA reads TGTGCCAGCAGTTTTAGGGGGACAGGAGTTTACAATGAGCAGTTCTTC. This sequence encodes CASSFRGTGVYNEQFF.